This T cell receptor beta chain is from a study of cytomegalovirus exposure and HLA in healthy donors. Overall study: Within an early data release were about 85 million unique TCRs drawn from HLA-typed donors.

This CDR3 is built from 15 residues. After removal of 4 bases from V and 3 bases from J, the junction contained 3 bases not matched to a gene. Germline CDR1 and CDR2: PRHDT and FYEKMQ (reference sequence). Researchers ran the PCR with 60 Vbeta and 13 Jbeta primers. Clones were sequenced by immunoSEQ multiplex PCR, and TCRdb holds only the in-frame ones, with some missing. The table records fewer than 200,000 clones, approximately 80% of them present only once. Sample share makes this clone medium-sized. Its antigen is as yet unknown. Study-wide results and limits: Later analysis identified several of the most significant clusters that appeared linked to common viral pathogens. Trimming of TCR beta V- and J-genes showed a link, identified in a later analysis, to a missense DCLRE1C variant.

Sequencing used PBMCs. This sequence was found in a girl aged 2 to 9 in good health and CMV-seropositive. The rearrangement joins TRBV13 to TRBJ2-7; 13 bases align to TRBD2. CDR3: CASSWGLAGNYEQYF. In DNA form, the CDR3 reads TGTGCCAGCAGCTGGGGACTAGCGGGGAACTACGAGCAGTACTTC.